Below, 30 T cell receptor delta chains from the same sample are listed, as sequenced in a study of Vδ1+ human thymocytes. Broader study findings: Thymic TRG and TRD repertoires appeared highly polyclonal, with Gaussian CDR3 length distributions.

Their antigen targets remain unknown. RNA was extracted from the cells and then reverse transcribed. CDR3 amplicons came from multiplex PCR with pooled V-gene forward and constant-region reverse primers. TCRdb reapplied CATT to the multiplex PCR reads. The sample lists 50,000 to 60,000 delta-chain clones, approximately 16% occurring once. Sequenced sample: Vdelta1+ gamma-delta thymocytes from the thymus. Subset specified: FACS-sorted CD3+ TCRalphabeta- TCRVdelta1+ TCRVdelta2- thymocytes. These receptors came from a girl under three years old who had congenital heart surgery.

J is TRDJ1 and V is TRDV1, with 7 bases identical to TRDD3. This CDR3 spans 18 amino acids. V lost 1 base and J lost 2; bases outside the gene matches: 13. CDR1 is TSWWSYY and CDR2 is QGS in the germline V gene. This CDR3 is CALGEPGRYWGTTDKLIF. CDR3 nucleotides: TGTGCTCTTGGGGAACCCGGGAGGTACTGGGGTACAACCGATAAACTCATCTTT.

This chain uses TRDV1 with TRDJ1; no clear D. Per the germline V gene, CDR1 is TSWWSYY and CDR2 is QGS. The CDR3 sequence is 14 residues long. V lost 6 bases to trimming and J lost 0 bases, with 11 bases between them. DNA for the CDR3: TGTGCTCTTGGAGGTTCGCCGTACACCGATAAACTCATCTTT. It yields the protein CALGGSPYTDKLIF.

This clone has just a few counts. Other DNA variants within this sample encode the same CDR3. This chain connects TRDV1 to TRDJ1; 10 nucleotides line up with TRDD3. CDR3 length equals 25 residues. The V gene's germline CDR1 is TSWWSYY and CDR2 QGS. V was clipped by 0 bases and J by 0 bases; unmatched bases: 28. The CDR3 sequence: CALGELPRWPEDCTGGSRYTDKLIF. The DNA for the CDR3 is TGTGCTCTTGGGGAACTGCCCCGGTGGCCCGAAGACTGTACTGGGGGATCGCGGTACACCGATAAACTCATCTTT.

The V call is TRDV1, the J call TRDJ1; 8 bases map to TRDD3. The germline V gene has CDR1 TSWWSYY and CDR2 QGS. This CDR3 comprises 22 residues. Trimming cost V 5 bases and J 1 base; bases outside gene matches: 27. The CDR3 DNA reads TGTGCTCTTGGGATCCGCCCCCTGAGAGATTTTCTTGGGGGATGCACCACCGATAAACTCATCTTT. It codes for CALGIRPLRDFLGGCTTDKLIF.

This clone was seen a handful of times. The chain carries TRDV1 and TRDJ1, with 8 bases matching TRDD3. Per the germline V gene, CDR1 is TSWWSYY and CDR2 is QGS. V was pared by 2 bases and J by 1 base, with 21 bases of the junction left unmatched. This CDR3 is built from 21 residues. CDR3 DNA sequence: TGTGCTCTTGGGGAATCCCGGATACCTACGGTACTGGGGGCCTCCACCGATAAACTCATCTTT. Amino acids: CALGESRIPTVLGASTDKLIF.

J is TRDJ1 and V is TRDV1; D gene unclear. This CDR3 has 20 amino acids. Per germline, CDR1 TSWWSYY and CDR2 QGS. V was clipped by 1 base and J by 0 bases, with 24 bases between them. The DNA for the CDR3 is TGTGCTCTTGGGGAACGTTCAGGCCACTACTATCAATGGTACACCGATAAACTCATCTTT. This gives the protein CALGERSGHYYQWYTDKLIF.

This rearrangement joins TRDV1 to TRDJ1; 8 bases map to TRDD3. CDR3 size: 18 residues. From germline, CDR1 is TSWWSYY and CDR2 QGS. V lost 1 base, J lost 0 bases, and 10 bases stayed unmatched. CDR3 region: CALGERSYWGVYTDKLIF. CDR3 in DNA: TGTGCTCTTGGGGAACGATCGTACTGGGGGGTCTACACCGATAAACTCATCTTT.

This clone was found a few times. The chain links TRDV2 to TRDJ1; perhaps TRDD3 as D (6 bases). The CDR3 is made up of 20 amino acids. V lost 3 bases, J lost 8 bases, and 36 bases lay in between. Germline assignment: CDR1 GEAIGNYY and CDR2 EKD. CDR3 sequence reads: CACDSSSGGGLIILMIKLIF. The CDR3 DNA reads TGTGCCTGTGACTCGAGTTCAGGCGGGGGACTGATTATCTTGATGATAAAACTCATCTTT.

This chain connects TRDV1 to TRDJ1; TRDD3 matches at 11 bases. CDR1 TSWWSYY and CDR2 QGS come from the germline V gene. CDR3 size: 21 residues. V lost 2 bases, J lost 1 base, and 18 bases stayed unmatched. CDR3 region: CALGERLPRGLGDSVTDKLIF. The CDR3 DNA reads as TGTGCTCTTGGGGAAAGGCTACCAAGAGGACTGGGGGATAGTGTCACCGATAAACTCATCTTT.

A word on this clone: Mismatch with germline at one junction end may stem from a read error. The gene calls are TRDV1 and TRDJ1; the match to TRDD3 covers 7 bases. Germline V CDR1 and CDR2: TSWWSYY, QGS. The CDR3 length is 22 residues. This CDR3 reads CALGELYLPYWGPGRYTDKLTF. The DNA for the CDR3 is TGTGCTCTTGGGGAACTATACCTACCTTACTGGGGACCGGGGAGGTACACCGATAAACTCACCTTT.

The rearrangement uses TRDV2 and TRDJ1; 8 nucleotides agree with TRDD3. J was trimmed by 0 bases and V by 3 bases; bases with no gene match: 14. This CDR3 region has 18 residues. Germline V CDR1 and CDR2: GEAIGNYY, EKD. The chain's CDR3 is CACDRGGFCSPYTDKLIF. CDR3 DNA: TGTGCCTGTGACCGTGGGGGATTCTGCTCTCCGTACACCGATAAACTCATCTTT.

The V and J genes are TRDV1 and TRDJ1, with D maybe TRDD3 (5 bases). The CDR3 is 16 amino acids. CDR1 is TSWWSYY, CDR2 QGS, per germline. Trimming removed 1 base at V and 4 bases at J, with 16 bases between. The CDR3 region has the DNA TGTGCTCTTGGGGAACGCATCCGCCGGGGACGCGATAAACTCATCTTT. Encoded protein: CALGERIRRGRDKLIF.

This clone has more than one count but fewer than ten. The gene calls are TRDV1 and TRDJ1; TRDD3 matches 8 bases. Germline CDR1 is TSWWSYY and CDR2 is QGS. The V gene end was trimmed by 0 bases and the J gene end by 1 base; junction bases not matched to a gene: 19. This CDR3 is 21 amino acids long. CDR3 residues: CALGELGGMGIPTRITDKLIF. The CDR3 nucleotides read TGTGCTCTTGGGGAACTAGGAGGGATGGGGATACCAACCCGGATCACCGATAAACTCATCTTT.

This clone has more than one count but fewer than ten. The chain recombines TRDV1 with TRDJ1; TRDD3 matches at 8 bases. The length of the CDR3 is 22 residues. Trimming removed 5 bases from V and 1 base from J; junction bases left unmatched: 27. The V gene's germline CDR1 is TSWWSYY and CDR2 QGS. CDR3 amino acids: CALGPYVKILRTGGAATDKLIF. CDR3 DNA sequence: TGTGCTCTTGGGCCCTACGTGAAAATCCTACGGACTGGGGGGGCGGCCACCGATAAACTCATCTTT.

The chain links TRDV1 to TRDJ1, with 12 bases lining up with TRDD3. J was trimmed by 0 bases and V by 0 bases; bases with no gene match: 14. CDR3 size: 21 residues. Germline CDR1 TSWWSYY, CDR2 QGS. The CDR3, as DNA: TGTGCTCTTGGGGAACTAGTGCTATCTGGGGGATACGGGATGTACACCGATAAACTCATCTTT. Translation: CALGELVLSGGYGMYTDKLIF.

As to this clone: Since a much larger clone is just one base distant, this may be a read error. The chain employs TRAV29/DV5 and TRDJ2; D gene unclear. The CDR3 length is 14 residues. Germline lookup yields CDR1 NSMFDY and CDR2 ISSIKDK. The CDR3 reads CAVTTEALTAKLFF. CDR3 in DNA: TGTGCAGTTACTACCGAAGCTTTGACAGCAAAACTCTTCTTT.

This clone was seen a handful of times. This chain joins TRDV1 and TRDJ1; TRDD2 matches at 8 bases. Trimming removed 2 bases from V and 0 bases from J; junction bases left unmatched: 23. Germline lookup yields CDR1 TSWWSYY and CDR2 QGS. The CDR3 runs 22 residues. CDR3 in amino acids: CALGELTASYDGIAVDTDKLIF. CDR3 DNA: TGTGCTCTTGGGGAATTGACGGCTTCCTACGACGGGATAGCAGTAGACACCGATAAACTCATCTTT.

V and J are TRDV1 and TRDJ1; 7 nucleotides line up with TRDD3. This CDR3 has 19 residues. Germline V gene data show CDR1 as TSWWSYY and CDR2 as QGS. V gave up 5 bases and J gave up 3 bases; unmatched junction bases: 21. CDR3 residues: CALGNGLLDNGDMSDKLIF. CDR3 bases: TGTGCTCTTGGGAACGGCCTTCTTGACAATGGGGATATGTCCGATAAACTCATCTTT.

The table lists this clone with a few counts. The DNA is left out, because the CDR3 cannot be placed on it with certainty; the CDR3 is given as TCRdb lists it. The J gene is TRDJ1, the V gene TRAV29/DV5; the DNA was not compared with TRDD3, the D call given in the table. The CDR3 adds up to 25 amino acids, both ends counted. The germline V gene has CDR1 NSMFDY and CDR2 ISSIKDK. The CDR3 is CSVLLCSPNYPRTPSGGSHTDKLIF.

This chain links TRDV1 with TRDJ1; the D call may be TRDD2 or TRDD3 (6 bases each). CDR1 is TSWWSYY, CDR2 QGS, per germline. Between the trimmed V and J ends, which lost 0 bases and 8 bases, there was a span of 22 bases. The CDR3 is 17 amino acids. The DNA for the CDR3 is TGTGCTCTTGGGGAACTGACTTCCTGGTGGGGATCGCAAAAACTCATCTTT. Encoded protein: CALGELTSWWGSQKLIF.

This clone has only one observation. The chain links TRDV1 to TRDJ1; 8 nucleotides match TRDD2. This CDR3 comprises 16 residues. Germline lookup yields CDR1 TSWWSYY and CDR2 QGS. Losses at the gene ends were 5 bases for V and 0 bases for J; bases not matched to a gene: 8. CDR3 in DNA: TGTGCTCTTGGGAGGCTTCCTACTGTATACACCGATAAACTCATCTTT. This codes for CALGRLPTVYTDKLIF.

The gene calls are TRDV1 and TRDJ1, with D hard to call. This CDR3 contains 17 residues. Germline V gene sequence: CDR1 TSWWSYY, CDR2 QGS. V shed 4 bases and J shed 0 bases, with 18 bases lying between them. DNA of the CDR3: TGTGCTCTTGGGGGTCAAATCCCCCCCGGACACACCGATAAACTCATCTTT. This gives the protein CALGGQIPPGHTDKLIF.

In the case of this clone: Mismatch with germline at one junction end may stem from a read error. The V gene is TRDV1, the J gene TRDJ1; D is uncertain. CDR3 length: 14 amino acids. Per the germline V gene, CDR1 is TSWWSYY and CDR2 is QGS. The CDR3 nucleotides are TGTGCTCTTGGGGAACCCATCGGCACCTATAAACTCATCTTT. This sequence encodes CALGEPIGTYKLIF.

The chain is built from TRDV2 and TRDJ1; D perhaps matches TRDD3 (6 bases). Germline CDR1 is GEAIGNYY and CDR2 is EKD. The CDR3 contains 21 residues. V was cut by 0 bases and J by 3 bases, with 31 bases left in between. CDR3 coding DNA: TGTGCCTGTGACACCGTCCAGGTGGGCCTTGGGGGCGTAAGTTGGGCCGATAAACTCATCTTT. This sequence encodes CACDTVQVGLGGVSWADKLIF.

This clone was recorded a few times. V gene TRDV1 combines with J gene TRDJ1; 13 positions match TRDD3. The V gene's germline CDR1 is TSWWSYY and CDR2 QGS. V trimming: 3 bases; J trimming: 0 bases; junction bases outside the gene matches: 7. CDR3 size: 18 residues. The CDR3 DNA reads TGTGCTCTTGGGGACCACTGGGGGATACGACTTTACACCGATAAACTCATCTTT. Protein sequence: CALGDHWGIRLYTDKLIF.

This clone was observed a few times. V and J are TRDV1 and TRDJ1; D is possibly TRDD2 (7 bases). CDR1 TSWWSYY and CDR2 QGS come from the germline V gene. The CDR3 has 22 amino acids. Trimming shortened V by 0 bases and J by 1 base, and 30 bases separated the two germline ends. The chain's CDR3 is CALGELSPPFLRGDAGTDKLIF. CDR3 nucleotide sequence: TGTGCTCTTGGGGAACTATCCCCTCCCTTCCTTAGAGGGGATGCGGGCACCGATAAACTCATCTTT.

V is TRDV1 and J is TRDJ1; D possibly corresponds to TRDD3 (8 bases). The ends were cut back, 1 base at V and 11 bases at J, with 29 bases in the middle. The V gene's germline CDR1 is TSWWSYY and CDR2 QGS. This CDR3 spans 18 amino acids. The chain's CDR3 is CALGEHYFLLAGGPSLIF. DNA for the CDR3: TGTGCTCTTGGGGAACACTATTTCCTACTGGCTGGGGGACCGAGCCTCATCTTT.

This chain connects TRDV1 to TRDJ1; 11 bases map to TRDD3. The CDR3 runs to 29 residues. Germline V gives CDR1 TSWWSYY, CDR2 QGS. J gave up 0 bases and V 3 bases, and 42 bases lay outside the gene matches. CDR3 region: CALGDPGVPRSDLLGDIDRGPLYTDKLIF. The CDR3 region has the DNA TGTGCTCTTGGGGACCCTGGGGTTCCTAGGTCGGATTTACTGGGGGATATCGACCGGGGGCCACTCTACACCGATAAACTCATCTTT.

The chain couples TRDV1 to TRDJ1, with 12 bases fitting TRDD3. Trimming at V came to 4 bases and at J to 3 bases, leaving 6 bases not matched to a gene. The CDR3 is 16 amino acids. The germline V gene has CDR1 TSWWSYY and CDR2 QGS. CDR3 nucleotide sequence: TGTGCTCTTGGGGTAATCCCTGGGGGATACGCCGATAAACTCATCTTT. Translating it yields CALGVIPGGYADKLIF.

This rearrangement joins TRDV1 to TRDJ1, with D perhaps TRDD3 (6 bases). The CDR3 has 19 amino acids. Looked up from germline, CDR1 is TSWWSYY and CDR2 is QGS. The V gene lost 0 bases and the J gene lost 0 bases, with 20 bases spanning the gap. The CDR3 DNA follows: TGTGCTCTTGGGGAACTTCTTCCGCGGATACCCCCATACACCGATAAACTCATCTTT. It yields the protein CALGELLPRIPPYTDKLIF.